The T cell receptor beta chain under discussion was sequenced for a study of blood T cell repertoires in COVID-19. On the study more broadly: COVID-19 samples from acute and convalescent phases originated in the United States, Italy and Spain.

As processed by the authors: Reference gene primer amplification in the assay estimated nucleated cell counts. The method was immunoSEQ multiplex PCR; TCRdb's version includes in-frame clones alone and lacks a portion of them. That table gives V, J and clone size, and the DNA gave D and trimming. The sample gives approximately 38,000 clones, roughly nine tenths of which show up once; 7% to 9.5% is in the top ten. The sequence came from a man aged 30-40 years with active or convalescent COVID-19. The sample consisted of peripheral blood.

CDR3 bases: TGTGCCAGCAGCTTAGTGCCAAGCGGGGCGAACACCGGGGAGCTGTTTTTT. This sequence encodes CASSLVPSGANTGELFF. The rearrangement links TRBV7-6 to TRBJ2-2, with 7 bases lining up with TRBD2. This CDR3 has 17 amino acids. J was trimmed by 0 bases and V by 1 base; bases with no gene match: 5. Germline V gene lookup returns CDR1 SGHVS and CDR2 FNYEAQ.